The 25 T cell receptor beta chains listed next were all sequenced from one sample in a study of T cells in Graves' hyperthyroidism and ophthalmopathy. RNA transcripts yielded amplified TCR beta CDR3 regions. TCR CDR3 underwent first-round RT-PCR with the HTBI primer set. TCRdb passed the multiplex PCR reads through MiXCR, listing each CDR3 protein once. The sample lists about 360,000 distinct CDR3 sequences; 20% to 25% were seen once. Sequenced sample: blood. All receptors derive from a man aged 45 to 65 with Graves' hyperthyroidism.

The chain joins TRBV29-1 to TRBJ2-5, with 12 bases matching TRBD2. The germline V gene encodes CDR1 SQVTM and CDR2 ANQGSEA. The CDR3 spans 13 residues. The J segment lost 5 bases and the V segment lost 4 bases, leaving 2 bases of the junction unmatched. The CDR3 nucleotides read TGCAGCGTTGGACTAGCGGGAGTTGAGACCCAGTACTTC. Its protein is CSVGLAGVETQYF.

The CDR3 loop is CASRDSTFYEQYF. DNA of the CDR3: TGTGCCAGCAGGGACTCTACCTTCTACGAGCAGTACTTC. The gene calls are TRBV5-6 and TRBJ2-7, with a possible D match to TRBD2 (5 bases). The ends were cut back, 5 bases at V and 3 bases at J, with 12 bases in the middle. This CDR3 has 13 amino acids. From germline, CDR1 is SGHDT and CDR2 YYEEEE.

For the CDR3, the DNA is TGTGCCAGCAGCTTGAGCCCGGACAGGGCTCCTTTCTTT. Translated, it gives CASSLSPDRAPFF. This chain connects TRBV7-2 to TRBJ1-1; 8 positions match TRBD1. V trimming: 3 bases; J trimming: 12 bases; junction bases outside the gene matches: 9. The germline V gene has CDR1 SGHTA and CDR2 FQGNSA. The CDR3 spans 13 residues.

The V gene is TRBV20-1, the J gene TRBJ2-1, with 8 bases matching TRBD1. Germline V lookup: CDR1 DFQATT, CDR2 SNEGSKA (reference sequence). This CDR3 comprises 16 residues. V gave up 2 bases and J gave up 5 bases; unmatched junction bases: 11. CDR3 nucleotide sequence: TGCAGTGCTAGAATTTATTTCGGGACAGGAGACAATGAGCAGTTCTTC. Its translation: CSARIYFGTGDNEQFF.

V gene TRBV25-1 combines with J gene TRBJ1-1; TRBD1 aligns across 10 bases. The germline V gene encodes CDR1 MGHDK and CDR2 SYGVNS. This CDR3 is built from 14 residues. V shed 6 bases and J 4 bases; nucleotides not matched to a gene: 5. In DNA form, the CDR3 reads TGTGCCAGCAGCGGGACAGGGGATCGCACTGAAGCTTTCTTT. Its protein product is CASSGTGDRTEAFF.

The J gene is TRBJ1-6, the V gene TRBV20-1, with D tentatively TRBD1 (6 bases). CDR1 and CDR2 (germline): DFQATT, SNEGSKA (reference sequence). This CDR3 is 15 amino acids long. The ends were cut back, 6 bases at V and 5 bases at J, with 17 bases in the middle. CDR3 region: CSAARTGLNNSPLHF. The CDR3 DNA follows: TGCAGTGCGGCACGAACAGGGTTAAATAATTCACCCCTCCACTTT.

The V call is TRBV29-1, the J call TRBJ1-5, with D possibly TRBD1 on 6 matching bases. Trimming removed 4 bases at V and 4 bases at J, with 11 bases between. CDR1 and CDR2 (germline): SQVTM, ANQGSEA. The CDR3 spans 13 residues. The CDR3 DNA reads TGCAGCGTTGGGGGGGGGGCGAATCAGCCCCAGCATTTT. Translated, it gives CSVGGGANQPQHF.

The table lists this clonotype with many counts. The genes are TRBV2 and TRBJ2-5; TRBD2 aligns across 7 bases. Trimming at V came to 4 bases and at J to 1 base, leaving 0 bases not matched to a gene. Germline CDR1 SNHLY, CDR2 FYNNEI. The CDR3 is 13 residues long. In nucleotides, the CDR3 is TGTGCCAGCAGTGGGGGGGGCCAAGAGACCCAGTACTTC. The encoded protein is CASSGGGQETQYF. Filled out from reference TRBV2 and TRBJ2-5, the complete variable domain reads EPEVTQTPSHQVTQMGQEVILRCVPISNHLYFYWYRQILGQKVEFLVSFYNNEISEKSEIFDDQFSVERPDGSNFTLKIRSTKLEDSAMYFCASSGGGQETQYFGPGTRLLVL.

The chain links TRBV20-1 to TRBJ2-3, with D unresolved. CDR1 is DFQATT, CDR2 SNEGSKA, per germline (reference sequence). The V end lost 3 bases, the J end lost 2 bases, and 18 bases lay between the germline ends. This CDR3 comprises 16 residues. The CDR3: CSASDPGRRLTDTQYF. CDR3 nucleotide sequence: TGCAGTGCTAGCGACCCCGGGCGCCGGCTCACAGATACGCAGTATTTT.

This clonotype was seen many times. The chain joins TRBV7-8 to TRBJ2-1; D ambiguous. Deletions cut 3 bases from V and 7 bases from J, with 4 bases between. CDR3 length equals 11 residues. Germline loops: CDR1 SGHVS, CDR2 FQNEAQ. The CDR3 DNA reads as TGTGCCAGCAGCTTGAGAAATGAGCAGTTCTTC. Translation: CASSLRNEQFF.

The chain employs TRBV10-1 and TRBJ1-5, with unresolved D. This CDR3 has 13 residues. The germline gives CDR1 WNHNN, CDR2 SYGVQD (reference sequence). Trimming left V 3 bases short and J 4 bases short, with 7 bases between. In nucleotides, the CDR3 is TGCGCCAGCAGTGATGGGAGAAATCAGCCCCAGCATTTT. Its translation is CASSDGRNQPQHF.

A remark on this clonotype: This may stem from a read error, because a much larger clone lies one nucleotide away. The J gene is TRBJ1-2, the V gene TRBV3-1; D remains unclear. V lost 3 bases to trimming and J lost 7 bases, with 12 bases between them. This CDR3 spans 13 amino acids. The germline gives CDR1 LGHDT, CDR2 YNNKEL (reference sequence). CDR3 sequence: CASSHNPHSGYTF. The CDR3 nucleotides are TGTGCCAGCAGCCATAATCCACACTCTGGCTACACCTTC.

The V and J genes are TRBV24-1 and TRBJ1-2, with unresolved D. The CDR3 runs 14 residues. CDR1 KGHDR and CDR2 SFDVKD come from the germline V gene. V was pared by 4 bases and J by 4 bases, with 12 bases between. Here the CDR3 reads CATSDPGRAYGYTF. CDR3 in DNA: TGTGCCACCAGTGACCCCGGACGGGCCTATGGCTACACCTTC.

This clonotype has only a few counts. The genes are TRBV6-5 and TRBJ1-6, with 8 bases matching TRBD1. V was pared by 4 bases and J by 17 bases, with 7 bases of the junction left unmatched. CDR1 and CDR2 (germline): MNHEY, SVGAGI. This CDR3 is built from 12 residues. The CDR3 sequence is CASSSGTGKFHF. The CDR3 DNA reads as TGTGCCAGCAGTTCTGGGACAGGCAAGTTCCACTTT.

The genes are TRBV27 and TRBJ2-1, with TRBD2 matching over 12 bases. V was pared by 1 base and J by 5 bases, with 9 bases of the junction left unmatched. CDR1 is MNHEY and CDR2 is SMNVEV in the germline V gene (reference sequence). The CDR3 sequence is 18 residues long. CDR3 DNA sequence: TGTGCCAGCAGTTTATTCCCCCCGACTAGCGGGAGCCACAATGAGCAGTTCTTC. Translation: CASSLFPPTSGSHNEQFF.

The V and J genes are TRBV6-1 and TRBJ2-5; TRBD2 matches 9 bases. The junction had 6 bases not matched to a gene; V was cut back by 6 bases and J by 4 bases. The CDR3 is 14 residues long. Germline V gene data show CDR1 as MNHNS and CDR2 as SASEGT. CDR3 residues: CASSQREARETQYF. In nucleotides, the CDR3 is TGTGCCAGCAGCCAGCGGGAGGCGAGAGAGACCCAGTACTTC.

This clonotype was observed many times. The V and J genes are TRBV28 and TRBJ2-7, with 8 bases that match TRBD2. The germline gives CDR1 MDHEN, CDR2 SYDVKM. The CDR3 spans 16 residues. V shed 3 bases and J 5 bases; nucleotides not matched to a gene: 12. In nucleotides, the CDR3 is TGTGCCAGCAGTTTGCAGAATAGCGGGAAAGGCAACGAGCAGTACTTC. It encodes CASSLQNSGKGNEQYF.

The sample holds one count of this clonotype. The V call is TRBV19, the J call TRBJ1-2, with 11 bases aligning to TRBD1. The CDR3 contains 14 residues. The ends lost 6 bases at V and 5 bases at J; junction bases unmatched: 5. CDR1 LNHDA and CDR2 SQIVND come from the germline V gene (reference sequence). CDR3 bases: TGTGCCAGTAGGGGGACAGGGGGATTGTATGGCTACACCTTC. It specifies CASRGTGGLYGYTF.

This clonotype was found many times. V and J are TRBV7-9 and TRBJ2-7; 9 bases align to TRBD1. With 2 bases clipped from V and 6 bases from J, the junction kept 5 bases outside the gene matches. This CDR3 contains 14 residues. Germline V gives CDR1 SEHNR, CDR2 FQNEAQ (reference sequence). The CDR3 protein is CASSLQTGGGEQYF. In DNA, the CDR3 is TGTGCCAGCAGCTTACAGACAGGGGGAGGCGAGCAGTACTTC. The full variable domain, its missing parts supplied by reference TRBV7-9 and TRBJ2-7, is DTGVSQNPRHKITKRGQNVTFRCDPISEHNRLYWYRQTLGQGPEFLTYFQNEAQLEKSRLLSDRFSAERPKGSFSTLEIQRTEQGDSAMYLCASSLQTGGGEQYFGPGTRLTVT.

This clonotype was observed once. The rearrangement links TRBV5-6 to TRBJ2-6; 7 bases are shared with TRBD2. The CDR3 is made up of 18 amino acids. From germline, CDR1 is SGHDT and CDR2 YYEEEE. V lost 3 bases and J lost 3; bases outside the gene matches: 12. CDR3 region: CASSSNGGDLIGANVLTF. The DNA of the CDR3 is TGTGCCAGCAGCTCCAATGGGGGGGACTTGATTGGGGCCAACGTCCTGACTTTC.

The CDR3 DNA follows: TGTGCCAGCAGTTCCGGGGACGCTCGACCCTACGAGCAGTACTTC. Its translation is CASSSGDARPYEQYF. This rearrangement joins TRBV6-5 to TRBJ2-7, with D perhaps given as TRBD1 or TRBD2 (5 bases each). The CDR3 is 15 residues long. Germline V gives CDR1 MNHEY, CDR2 SVGAGI. V lost 4 bases and J 2 bases, leaving 15 bases between the germline ends.

This clonotype was found a few times. The V gene is TRBV6-1, the J gene TRBJ2-2, with D perhaps TRBD1 or TRBD2 (5 bases each). This CDR3 has 15 amino acids. CDR1 MNHNS and CDR2 SASEGT come from the germline V gene. This CDR3 is CAESEGDEYTGELFF. In DNA form, the CDR3 reads TGTGCTGAAAGTGAAGGGGACGAGTACACCGGGGAGCTGTTTTTT.

The count of this clonotype is one. This sequence joins TRBV4-1 and TRBJ2-3; no clear D gene. V lost 0 bases and J 0 bases, leaving 10 bases between the germline ends. Germline V gene data show CDR1 as MGHRA and CDR2 as YSYEKL. This CDR3 has 16 residues. CDR3 protein: CASSQEFTASTDTQYF. Here the CDR3 DNA reads TGCGCCAGCAGCCAAGAATTTACAGCGAGCACAGATACGCAGTATTTT.

This clonotype occurred a few times. The rearrangement uses TRBV15 and TRBJ2-1; 15 bases agree with TRBD2. Germline CDR1 reads LNHNV; CDR2 reads YYDKDF (reference sequence). After removal of 0 bases from V and 9 bases from J, the junction contained 3 bases not matched to a gene. This CDR3 is built from 16 residues. The CDR3 DNA reads TGTGCCACCAGCAGAGATAGGGGACTAGCGGGAGGTGAGCAGTTCTTC. Translated, it gives CATSRDRGLAGGEQFF.

Turning to this clonotype: One end of the junction does not line up with germline, which may come from a read error. This rearrangement joins TRBV9 to TRBJ2-5; D is ambiguous. CDR3 length: 15 residues. Germline values: CDR1 SGDLS, CDR2 YYNGEE. The CDR3 reads CASNVMVAGQETQYF. The CDR3 region has the DNA TGTGCCAGCAACGTAATGGTGGCAGGTCAAGAGACCCAGTACTTC.